Reported below is one T cell receptor beta chain. No cognate antigen has been identified for it. No per-base quality is available; no much larger clone lies one base away. This sample is part of a study of T cell responses to AZD1222 COVID-19 vaccine (dated by TCRdb to the early 2020s). With regard to the full study: AZD1222 recipients whose second dose came at about 4 weeks and those whose second dose came at about 12 weeks were combined into one group, since spike-specific TCR depth and breadth did not differ between the two schedules. TCR sequencing covered 230 or so trial participants: 200 to 220 given two doses of AZD1222 and 26 given two doses of MenACWY control vaccine. Trial participants were enrolled into age subgroups of 18-55, 56-69 and 70-plus years, which contained roughly 150, 30 and 60 TCR-sequenced participants, respectively.

From its cysteine to its phenylalanine, the CDR3 spans 15 amino acids. The entry retains the CDR3 DNA only, 45 bases that are in frame from base 1. V ends up 0 bases short and J 6 bases short, with an unmatched junction base count of 4. CDR1 and CDR2, per the germline V gene (reference sequence), are LGHDT and YNNKEL. According to the study, the label for this sample's time point signals: baseline before first vaccination. Samples from vaccinated people were obtained from the UK trials COV001 and COV002, which included a single-blind randomized controlled phase 2/3 trial of AZD1222 (ChAdOx1 nCoV-19) in healthy adults. For TCRbeta chain sequencing, PBMC samples from trial participants were taken at day 0 and at day 28 after the second dose. The CDR3 regions of human TCRbeta chains were analyzed by immunosequencing. On the authors' methods: Repertoire TCRs were matched against a reference library of SARS-CoV-2-specific TCRs generated with the MIRA antigen-specificity platform. Breadth was defined as the fraction of unique TCRs that were SARS-CoV-2-associated. Depth was defined as the fraction of total T cells that were SARS-CoV-2-associated. Each spike-specific TCR was assigned to its reactive spike region and to a CD4 or CD8 class using the MIRA data. Log10-transformed breadth and depth values were compared by one-way ANOVA with Sidak's multiple comparisons tests. TCRdb re-hosts the immuneACCESS table, in-frame sequences only. Its copies lack some clones; in the studies checked, an unresolved V gene accounts for under half of them, and the cause for the rest is not known. V and J calls and clone size come straight from that table; D and trimming were deduced from the DNA. The sample data list 180,000 or so clones, and about 89% of these were observed just once. The ten top clones hold roughly 1.7% of the sample.

On the study overall, not on this receptor specifically: Most participants were white British and females outnumbered males, and the authors suggested that clonal diversity may have been underestimated. After two AZD1222 doses, spike-specific TCR breadth and depth were significantly higher than at day 0 and than in MenACWY recipients. Because no day 14 peak-response samples were available, repertoires were characterized only after the peak T cell response. Conclusions about previously exposed vaccinees are limited because only 5 or 6 AZD1222 recipients were SARS-CoV-2 seropositive at baseline. The whole spike protein was spanned by vaccine-associated CD4 TCRs, and dominant responses were seen in regions 160-218 and 743-854. The 56-69-year group was small, and its depth increase did not reach significance, likely because of low power. Reportedly, almost half of the unique spike-specific TCRs recognized epitopes lying outside the regions that are mutated in the B.1.351 and B.1.1.7 variants.

Here the sequenced sample was peripheral blood, taken on day 0 of AZD1222 vaccination. This sequence uses TRBV3-1 (or the pseudogene TRBV3-2) and TRBJ2-3, with 9 bases aligning to TRBD2. The sequence came from an adult in good health. The DNA sequence reads TGTGCCAGCAGCCAAGAGCGGGGGGGTTGGGATACGCAGTATTTT. This codes for CASSQERGGWDTQYF.